The source of this T cell receptor beta chain is a study of shared clonotypes between healthy human individuals. Of note for this clone: Antigen: not known.

Naive-designated CD8 cells lacked CD45RO, were positively enriched for CCR7, and omitted terminally differentiated effector memory CD45RA+ cells. Germline CDR1 reads MDHEN; CDR2 reads SYDVKM. The CDR3 is made up of 15 amino acids. V lost 5 bases and J lost 3; bases outside the gene matches: 6. Study-level points and caveats: Shared across a handful of donors were approximately 5% of the naive CD4 clonotypes.

Using about 190 ng DNA, 25,000 to 35,000 T cell genomes, the sorted-subset replicate PCRs were run. Methods used by the authors: Without quality scores, immunoSEQ junctional reads could not be filtered like full-length reads. The table came from immunoSEQ multiplex PCR; TCRdb's copy has only in-frame clones and leaves some out. V and J calls and clone size are given by that table; D and trimming were obtained from the DNA. This sample has around 1.9 million clones, with 93% found just once. V and J are TRBV28 and TRBJ1-5; TRBD1 matches 8 bases. The sequence was collected from a young man in good health. Some clones in this sample may be carry-over from other donors' samples. Material for sequencing was naive CD8+ T cells from PBMCs. The CDR3 DNA reads TGTGCCAGCAGTCTCGACAGGGGCTACAATCAGCCCCAGCATTTT. Translating it yields CASSLDRGYNQPQHF.